The 2 T cell receptor beta chains given below trace back to one sample, sequenced in a study of regulatory T cells in long-lasting Graves disease. Through Arm-PCR of CDR3 regions and iRepertoire HTBI primers, TCR beta libraries were built. Via MiXCR, TCRdb re-called the multiplex PCR reads, giving one row per CDR3 protein. The sample shows around 500,000 distinct CDR3 sequences, 13% of them seen only once. As for time point: newly diagnosed GD, antithyroid drugs for less than 3 months. From PBMCs, RNA was extracted and then used to make the TCR library. This sample also belongs to another study, concerning T cells in Graves' hyperthyroidism and ophthalmopathy.

The specimen was peripheral blood mononuclear cells (PBMCs), collected at new diagnosis, from a patient treated with antithyroid drugs. The receptors were sampled from a young man with Graves disease.

The chain recombines TRBV10-3 with TRBJ2-3; 13 bases fit TRBD2. The CDR3 extends over 17 amino acids. Germline V CDR1 and CDR2: ENHRY, SYGVKD. J lost 7 bases, V lost 2 bases, and 9 bases had no gene match. The CDR3 region is CAISELWTSGSVNTQYF. The CDR3 DNA sequence: TGTGCCATCAGTGAGCTCTGGACTAGCGGGAGTGTGAATACGCAGTATTTT.

This clonotype was observed at least ten times. The J gene is TRBJ1-6, the V gene TRBV30; D gene unclear. CDR3 length: 13 residues. The V end was cut by 3 bases, the J end by 8 bases, with 11 bases between. Germline V gene data show CDR1 as GTSNPN and CDR2 as SVGIG (reference sequence). The CDR3 DNA is TGTGCCTGGAGACGGTCCTCCGATTCACCCCTCCACTTT. It encodes CAWRRSSDSPLHF. The variable domain in full, with the rest retrieved from reference TRBV30 and TRBJ1-6, is SQTIHQWPATLVQPVGSPLSLECTVEGTSNPNLYWYRQAAGRGLQLLFYSVGIGQISSEVPQNLSASRPQDRQFILSSKKLLLSDSGFYLCAWRRSSDSPLHFGNGTRLTVT.